This T cell receptor (beta chain) was obtained from a study of blood T cell repertoires in COVID-19. Looking at the study overall: Samples representing acute and convalescent COVID-19 were sourced from the United States, Italy and Spain. The analysed material was cDNA or gDNA that came from T cells, B-cell-depleted T cells, or PBMCs.

The CDR3 consists of 14 residues. Looked up from germline, CDR1 is SGHKS and CDR2 is YYEKEE (reference sequence). With 5 bases removed from V and 0 bases from J, the gap between germline ends came to 12 bases. Assay: immunoSEQ multiplex PCR; the TCRdb copy retains only in-frame clones and omits some. The sample yields around 150,000 clones, around nine tenths seen once. The sequence derives from a woman aged 40 to 49 with acute or convalescent COVID-19. V usage is TRBV5-5 and J usage is TRBJ2-7, with D tentatively TRBD2 (5 bases). Source material: peripheral blood. The CDR3 coding sequence is TGTGCCAGCAGTTACCATAGCGACTCCTACGAGCAGTACTTC. Translated: CASSYHSDSYEQYF.